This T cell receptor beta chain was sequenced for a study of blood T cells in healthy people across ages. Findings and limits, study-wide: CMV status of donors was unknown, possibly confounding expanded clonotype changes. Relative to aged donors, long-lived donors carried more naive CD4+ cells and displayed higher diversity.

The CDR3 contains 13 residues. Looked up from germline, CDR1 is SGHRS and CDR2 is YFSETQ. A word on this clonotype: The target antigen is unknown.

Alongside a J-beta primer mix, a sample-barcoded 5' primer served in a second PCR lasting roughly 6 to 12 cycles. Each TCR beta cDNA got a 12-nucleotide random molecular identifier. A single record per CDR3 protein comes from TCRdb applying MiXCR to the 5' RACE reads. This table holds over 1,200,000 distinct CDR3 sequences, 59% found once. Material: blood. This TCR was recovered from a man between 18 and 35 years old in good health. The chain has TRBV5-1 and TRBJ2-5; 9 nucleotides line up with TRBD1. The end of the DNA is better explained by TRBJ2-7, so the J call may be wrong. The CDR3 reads CASSLTGGFEQYF. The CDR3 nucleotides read TGCGCCAGCAGCTTGACAGGGGGCTTCGAGCAGTACTTC.